This TCR beta chain was sequenced for a study of T cell therapy after organ transplantation. Study-level background: T cells were expanded approximately 15 days with 30 CMV class I/II epitopes. General study points: Both transferred clonotypes and endogenous ones absent from products apparently reconstituted. Lower pretherapy CD8 clonality went with larger post-therapy fold change.

With respect to this clone: Antigen: not known.

V was clipped by 5 bases and J by 0 bases, with 7 bases between them. Germline-derived CDR1 and CDR2 are PRHDT and FYEKMQ (reference sequence). The CDR3 covers 13 residues. The method was immunoSEQ multiplex PCR; TCRdb's version includes in-frame clones alone and lacks a portion of them. The data contain some 47,000 clones, around 93% of them seen just once; the ten biggest clones take up around 3%. The sequence came from a human patient who had received a solid organ transplant and had CMV disease. This specimen consisted of CD8+ T cells from blood, obtained before autologous CMV-specific T cell therapy. The J gene is TRBJ1-1, the V gene TRBV13; D unclear. The CDR3 DNA reads as TGTGCCAGCAGCCCCCGGTTGAACACTGAAGCTTTCTTT. It is translated as CASSPRLNTEAFF. The whole variable domain, remainder taken from reference TRBV13 and TRBJ1-1, is AAGVIQSPRHLIKEKRETATLKCYPIPRHDTVYWYQQGPGQDPQFLISFYEKMQSDKGSIPDRFSAQQFSDYHSELNMSSLELGDSALYFCASSPRLNTEAFFGQGTRLTVV.